Here is one T cell receptor (beta chain) with its context. No antigen is known for it. Per-base quality was not reported, and no clone a single base away is much larger than it. TCRbeta CDR3 regions were amplified from genomic DNA by means of the immunoSEQ Assay, a bias-controlled multiplex PCR. In the paper's pipeline: The number of nucleated cells in each sample was estimated by amplification of reference gene primers within the assay. To quantify the absolute abundance of each unique TCRbeta CDR3 rearrangement, sequence reads were collapsed and filtered. Productive Simpson clonality was computed per sample as the square root of Simpson's diversity index over productive rearrangements. The immuneACCESS repertoire file appears here via TCRdb, limited to in-frame rearrangements. These files lack a portion of the clones; in checked studies, under half of the deficit traces to unresolved V genes, and the cause of the others is not known. V and J calls and clone size follow that table, whereas D and trimming were derived from the DNA. For this sample there are 75,000 to 85,000 clones; about 85% appear just once. The ten largest make up about a tenth of the sample.

From the cysteine up to the phenylalanine, the CDR3 has a length of 13 residues. The read is trimmed to its CDR3 DNA, 39 bases read in frame from base 1. Cut back by 3 bases and 7 bases, the V and J ends lie 13 bases apart. From the germline V gene (reference sequence), CDR1 is MNHEY and CDR2 is SMNVEV. This specimen comes from a study of blood T cell repertoires in COVID-19 (dated by TCRdb to the early 2020s). Notes on the research overall: Collaborator samples came from the United States, Italy and Spain and covered acute and convalescent phases of COVID-19. The material from the prospective study consisted of cDNA or gDNA derived from T cells, B-cell-depleted T cells, or PBMCs. The dataset comprised deeply sampled blood TCRbeta repertoires from subjects exposed to, actively infected with, or recovered from COVID-19. The repertoires were made available in a free public database intended to serve as a resource for research on the immune response to SARS-CoV-2. The samples were drawn from the first 160 participants of the ongoing ImmuneRACE study and from some 1,300 subjects provided by 6 global collaborators. Nearly every sample came with metadata listing a de-identified subject ID, COVID-19 status, age in years and sex. HLA class I and class II types, where available, came from metadata supplied by the sample provider rather than from assay-based typing.

In Seattle, one collaborating source enrolled patients while the infection was active and tracked those patients longitudinally over the course of disease. Each collaborating institution followed its own protocols to collect whole blood in K2EDTA tubes. For TCRbeta analysis, collaborator samples were shipped as frozen whole blood, as isolated PBMCs, or as DNA extracted from either sample type. What the work shows at the level of the full study, not this receptor alone: Clinical and demographic metadata were provided uncurated, with the amount varying by source and participant.

This receptor was taken from a man in his 60s with COVID-19, enrolled during active disease. Source material: peripheral blood. Here the chain combines TRBV27 and TRBJ2-7; TRBD2 could be the D gene, as 6 bases match. The CDR3: CASSFPSGGEQYF. The sequenced DNA: TGTGCCAGCAGTTTCCCCTCCGGAGGGGAGCAGTACTTC.